The 10 T cell receptor beta chains below all came from one sample that was sequenced in a study of blood T cell repertoires in COVID-19. The repertoire was sequenced with immunoSEQ multiplex PCR; TCRdb's copy has only in-frame clones and lacks some. Of about 140,000 clones detected, about 79% appear once; the ten largest clones hold around 3.2%. The sequencing input was PBMCs or T cells enriched from blood (not recorded which). The receptor source for this set is a woman aged 50 to 60 who had recovered from COVID-19.

V gene TRBV5-6 combines with J gene TRBJ2-7; 8 bases align to TRBD2. With 6 bases clipped from V and 4 bases from J, the junction kept 3 bases outside the gene matches. The CDR3 is made up of 12 amino acids. Germline CDR1 reads SGHDT; CDR2 reads YYEEEE. Here the CDR3 reads CASTRGGYEQYF. The CDR3 DNA sequence: TGTGCCAGCACCCGGGGGGGGTACGAGCAGTACTTC.

This clone was recorded once. The rearrangement uses TRBV12-3 or TRBV12-4 and TRBJ1-1; D remains unclear. This CDR3 has 11 residues. V lost 6 bases and J lost 4, with 6 bases in between. CDR3 protein: CASRRSTEAFF. In nucleotides, the CDR3 is TGTGCCAGCAGGAGGAGCACTGAAGCTTTCTTT.

The gene calls are TRBV7-2 and TRBJ1-2; D remains unclear. V lost 1 base and J lost 2, with 8 bases in between. The germline V gene has CDR1 SGHTA and CDR2 FQGNSA. The CDR3 spans 14 residues. CDR3 in amino acids: CASSLGRGNYGYTF. Written as DNA, the CDR3 is TGTGCCAGCAGCTTAGGAAGAGGGAACTATGGCTACACCTTC.

The CDR3 coding sequence is TGTGCCAGCAGCCCGACAGGGGACAATGAGCAGTTCTTC. Translation: CASSPTGDNEQFF. The chain combines TRBV7-3 with TRBJ2-1; 8 bases align to TRBD1. The CDR3 has 13 amino acids. Looked up from germline, CDR1 is SGHTA and CDR2 is FQGTGA. The V and J ends lost 5 bases and 5 bases, in that order; junction bases with no gene match: 2. The entire variable domain, with the rest obtained from reference TRBV7-3 and TRBJ2-1, is as follows: GAGVSQTPSNKVTEKGKYVELRCDPISGHTALYWYRQSLGQGPEFLIYFQGTGAADDSGLPNDRFFAVRPEGSVSTLKIQRTERGDSAVYLCASSPTGDNEQFFGPGTRLTVL.

V is TRBV18 and J is TRBJ2-5; D call uncertain. CDR1 and CDR2 from the germline V gene are KGHSH and LQKENI. Trimming removed 0 bases at V and 5 bases at J, with 7 bases between. The CDR3 length is 13 residues. CDR3 protein: CASSPPEKETQYF. In DNA form, the CDR3 reads TGTGCCAGCTCACCACCGGAGAAGGAGACCCAGTACTTC.

In this sample, this clone turned up many times. The rearrangement links TRBV5-1 to TRBJ1-6; 10 bases agree with TRBD1. With V trimmed by 4 bases and J by 6 bases, 7 bases remained unmatched. CDR3 length equals 16 residues. Germline loops: CDR1 SGHRS, CDR2 YFSETQ. The CDR3 reads CASSAGQGVSNSPLHF. The CDR3 DNA follows: TGCGCCAGCAGCGCAGGACAGGGGGTCTCTAATTCACCCCTCCACTTT.

V and J are TRBV3-1 (or the pseudogene TRBV3-2) and TRBJ1-2; maybe TRBD1 (6 bases). Germline V CDR1 and CDR2: LGHDT, YNNKEL (reference sequence). Trimming left V 3 bases short and J 4 bases short, with 12 bases between. This CDR3 is built from 14 residues. In nucleotides, the CDR3 is TGTGCCAGCAGCCAGGACGGGACACCCTATGGCTACACCTTC. Amino acids: CASSQDGTPYGYTF.

The chain is built from TRBV10-3 and TRBJ2-5; D is perhaps TRBD2 (6 bases). Trimming shortened V by 8 bases and J by 1 base, and 17 bases separated the two germline ends. The germline gives CDR1 ENHRY, CDR2 SYGVKD. The CDR3 sequence is 15 residues long. CDR3 residues: CAIPRGGRFQETQYF. The CDR3 coding sequence is TGTGCCATCCCCCGGGGTGGGAGGTTCCAAGAGACCCAGTACTTC.

This clone was observed a single time. V is TRBV9 and J is TRBJ2-5; D may be TRBD1 (5 bases). The V gene lost 3 bases and the J gene lost 4 bases, with 13 bases spanning the gap. From germline, CDR1 is SGDLS and CDR2 YYNGEE. The CDR3 totals 14 residues. The DNA for the CDR3 is TGTGCCAGCAGCGAGGGGCTCAGGGTAGAGACCCAGTACTTC. As protein: CASSEGLRVETQYF.

The CDR3 DNA reads as TGTGCCAGCAGCCCCCGACAGGGACCAGAAAAACTGTTTTTT. Protein sequence: CASSPRQGPEKLFF. This chain joins TRBV9 and TRBJ1-4; 7 nucleotides match TRBD1. In germline, CDR1 is SGDLS, CDR2 YYNGEE. This CDR3 is built from 14 residues. V was pared by 4 bases and J by 8 bases, with 8 bases of the junction left unmatched.